The entry below describes one T cell receptor beta chain. The antigen is unknown. This sequence is one base from a far larger clone and is likely a read error. The same CDR3 arises from other DNA sequences in this sample as well. This CDR3 has 13 amino acids. V lost 6 bases to trimming and J lost 0 bases, with 6 bases between them. Germline loops: CDR1 MNHEY, CDR2 SMNVEV (reference sequence). This sample was taken from a study of shared clonotypes between healthy human individuals. Study-wide points: The study sampled only blood, and tissue repertoires likely differ.

Assay runs were performed at deep level. Using immunoSEQ multiplex PCR, the repertoire was profiled, and TCRdb retains in-frame clones only, with some absent. The repertoire holds about 510,000 clones, with about 80% as singletons. The sequence was collected from a woman aged 40 to 50 in good health. Some clones in this sample may be carry-over from other donors' samples. The chain has TRBV27 and TRBJ1-5; no firm D call. Material for sequencing was PBMCs. The CDR3 region is CASSPYSNQPQHF. The CDR3 region has the DNA TGTGCCAGCAGCCCCTATAGCAATCAGCCCCAGCATTTT.